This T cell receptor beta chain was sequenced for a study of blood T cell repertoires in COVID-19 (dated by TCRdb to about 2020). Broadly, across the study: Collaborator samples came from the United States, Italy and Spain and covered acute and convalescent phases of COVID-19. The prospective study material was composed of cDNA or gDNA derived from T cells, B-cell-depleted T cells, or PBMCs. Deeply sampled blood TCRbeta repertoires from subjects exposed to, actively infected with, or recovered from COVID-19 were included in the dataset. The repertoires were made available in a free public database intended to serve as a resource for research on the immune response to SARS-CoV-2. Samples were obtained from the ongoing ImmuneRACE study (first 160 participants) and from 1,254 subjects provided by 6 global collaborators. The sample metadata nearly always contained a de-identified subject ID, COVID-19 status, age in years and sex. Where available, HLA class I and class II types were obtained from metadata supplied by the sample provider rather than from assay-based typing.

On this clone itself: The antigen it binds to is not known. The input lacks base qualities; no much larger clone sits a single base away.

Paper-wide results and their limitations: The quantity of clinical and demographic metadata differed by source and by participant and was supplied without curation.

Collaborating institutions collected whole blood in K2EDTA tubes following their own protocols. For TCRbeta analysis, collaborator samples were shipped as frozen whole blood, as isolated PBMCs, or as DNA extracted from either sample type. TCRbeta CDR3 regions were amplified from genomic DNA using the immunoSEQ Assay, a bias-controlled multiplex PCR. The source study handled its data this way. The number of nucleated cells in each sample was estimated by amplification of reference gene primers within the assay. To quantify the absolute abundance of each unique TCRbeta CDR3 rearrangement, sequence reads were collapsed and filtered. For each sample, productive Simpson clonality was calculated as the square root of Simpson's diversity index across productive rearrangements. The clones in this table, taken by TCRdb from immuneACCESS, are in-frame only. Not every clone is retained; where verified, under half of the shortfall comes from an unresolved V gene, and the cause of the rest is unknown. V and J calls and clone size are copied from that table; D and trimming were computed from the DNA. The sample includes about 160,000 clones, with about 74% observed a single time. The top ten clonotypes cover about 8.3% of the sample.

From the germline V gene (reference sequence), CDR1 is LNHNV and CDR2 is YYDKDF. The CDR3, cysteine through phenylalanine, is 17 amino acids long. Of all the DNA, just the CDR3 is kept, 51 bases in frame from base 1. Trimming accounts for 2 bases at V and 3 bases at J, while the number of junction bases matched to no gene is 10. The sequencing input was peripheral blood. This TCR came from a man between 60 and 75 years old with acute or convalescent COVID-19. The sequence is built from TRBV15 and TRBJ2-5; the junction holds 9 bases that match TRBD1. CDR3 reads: CATSRTMTGGVEETQYF. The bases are TGTGCCACCAGCAGAACTATGACAGGGGGTGTAGAAGAGACCCAGTACTTC.